This T cell receptor (beta chain) comes out of a study of blood T cell repertoires in COVID-19. Overall study: Sources were T cells, B-cell-depleted T cells, or PBMCs; the material itself was cDNA or gDNA.

Assay used: immunoSEQ multiplex PCR; TCRdb lists only in-frame clones, some missing. Of hundreds of thousands of clones listed, around 87% are singletons. Recruits, aged roughly 18 to 90 years, lived in 24 US areas. The V gene's germline CDR1 is LNHNV and CDR2 YYDKDF (reference sequence). J gave up 6 bases and V 0 bases, and 5 bases lay outside the gene matches. CDR3 length: 16 residues. The receptor comes from a woman in her 50s who had recovered from COVID-19. This chain connects TRBV15 to TRBJ2-2; the match to TRBD2 covers 9 bases. Sample: PBMCs or T cells enriched from blood (not recorded which). DNA for the CDR3: TGTGCCACCAGCAGAGATAGCGGGAGTCGGGCCGGGGAGCTGTTTTTT. Translation gives CATSRDSGSRAGELFF.